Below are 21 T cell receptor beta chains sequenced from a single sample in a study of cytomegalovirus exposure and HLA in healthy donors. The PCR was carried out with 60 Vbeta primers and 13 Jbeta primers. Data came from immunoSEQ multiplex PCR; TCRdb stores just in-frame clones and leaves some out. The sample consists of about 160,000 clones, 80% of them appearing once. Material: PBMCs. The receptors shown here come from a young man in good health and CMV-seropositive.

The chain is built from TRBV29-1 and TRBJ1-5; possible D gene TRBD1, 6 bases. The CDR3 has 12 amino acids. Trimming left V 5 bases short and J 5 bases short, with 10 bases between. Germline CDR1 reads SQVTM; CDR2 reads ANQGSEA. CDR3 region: CSVRAGDQPQHF. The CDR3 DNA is TGCAGCGTTCGGGCAGGGGATCAGCCCCAGCATTTT.

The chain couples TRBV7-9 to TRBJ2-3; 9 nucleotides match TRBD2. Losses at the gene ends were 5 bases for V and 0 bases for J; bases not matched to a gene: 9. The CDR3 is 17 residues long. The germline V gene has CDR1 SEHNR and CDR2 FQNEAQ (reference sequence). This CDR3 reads CASSPLTSGTSTDTQYF. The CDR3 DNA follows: TGTGCCAGCAGCCCATTGACTAGCGGAACTAGCACAGATACGCAGTATTTT.

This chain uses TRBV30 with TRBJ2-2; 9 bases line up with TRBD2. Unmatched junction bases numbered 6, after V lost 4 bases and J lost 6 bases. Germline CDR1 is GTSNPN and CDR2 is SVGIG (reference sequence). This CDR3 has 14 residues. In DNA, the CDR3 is TGTGCCTGGACGGGCGGGGGGGCCCCCGGGGAGCTGTTTTTT. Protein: CAWTGGGAPGELFF.

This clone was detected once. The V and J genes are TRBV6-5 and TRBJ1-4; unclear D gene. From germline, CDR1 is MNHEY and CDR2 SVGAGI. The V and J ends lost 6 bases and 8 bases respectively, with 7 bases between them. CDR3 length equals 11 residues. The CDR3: CASRRWEKLFF. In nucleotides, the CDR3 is TGTGCCAGCAGGAGGTGGGAAAAACTGTTTTTT.

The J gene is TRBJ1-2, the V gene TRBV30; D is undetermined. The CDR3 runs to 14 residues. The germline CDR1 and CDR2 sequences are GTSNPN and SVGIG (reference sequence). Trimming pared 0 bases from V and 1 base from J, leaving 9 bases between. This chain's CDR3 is CAWSVQAFNYGYTF. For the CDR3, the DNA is TGTGCCTGGAGTGTCCAGGCGTTTAACTATGGCTACACCTTC.

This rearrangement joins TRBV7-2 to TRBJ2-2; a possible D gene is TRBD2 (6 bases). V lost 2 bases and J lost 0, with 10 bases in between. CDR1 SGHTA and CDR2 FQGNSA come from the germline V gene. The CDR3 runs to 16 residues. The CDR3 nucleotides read TGTGCCAGCAGCTTACTCCGGGGGTCGAACACCGGGGAGCTGTTTTTT. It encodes CASSLLRGSNTGELFF.

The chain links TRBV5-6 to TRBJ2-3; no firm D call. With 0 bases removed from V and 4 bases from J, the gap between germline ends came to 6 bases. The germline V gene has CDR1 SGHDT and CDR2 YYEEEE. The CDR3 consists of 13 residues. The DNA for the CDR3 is TGTGCCAGCAGCTTGGTAGTGGCAGATACGCAGTATTTT. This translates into CASSLVVADTQYF.

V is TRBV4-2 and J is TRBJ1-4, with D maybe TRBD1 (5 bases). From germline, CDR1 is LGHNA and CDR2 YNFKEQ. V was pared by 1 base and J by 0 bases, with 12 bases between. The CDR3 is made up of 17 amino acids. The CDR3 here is CASSQVDRVATNEKLFF. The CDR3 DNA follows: TGTGCCAGCAGCCAAGTCGACAGAGTTGCAACTAATGAAAAACTGTTTTTT.

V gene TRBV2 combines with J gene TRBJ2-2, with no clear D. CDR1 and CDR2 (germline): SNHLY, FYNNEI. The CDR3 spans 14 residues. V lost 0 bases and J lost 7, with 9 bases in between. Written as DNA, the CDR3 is TGTGCCAGCAGTGAAGCCCGGGTACTCGGGGAGCTGTTTTTT. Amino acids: CASSEARVLGELFF.

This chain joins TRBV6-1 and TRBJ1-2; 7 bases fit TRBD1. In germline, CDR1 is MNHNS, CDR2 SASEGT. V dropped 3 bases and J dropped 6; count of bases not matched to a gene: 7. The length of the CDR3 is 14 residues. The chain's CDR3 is CASSDTGQSDGYTF. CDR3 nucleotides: TGTGCCAGCAGTGATACGGGACAGAGTGATGGCTACACCTTC.

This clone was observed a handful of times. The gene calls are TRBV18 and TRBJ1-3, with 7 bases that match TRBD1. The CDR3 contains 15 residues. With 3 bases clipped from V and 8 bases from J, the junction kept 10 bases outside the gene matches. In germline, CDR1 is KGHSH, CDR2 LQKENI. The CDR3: CASSPYSQGIDTIYF. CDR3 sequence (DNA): TGTGCCAGCTCACCGTATTCACAGGGGATAGACACCATATATTTT.

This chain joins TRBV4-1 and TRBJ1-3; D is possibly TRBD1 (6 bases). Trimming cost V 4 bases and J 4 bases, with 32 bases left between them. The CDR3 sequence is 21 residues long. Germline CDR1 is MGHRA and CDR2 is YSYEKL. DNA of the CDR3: TGCGCCAGCAGCCTATCGACCCCAGGGGCCAGGGTGCCCGGGAGGGGAAACACCATATATTTT. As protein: CASSLSTPGARVPGRGNTIYF.

This CDR3 is CASSINGNEKLFF. CDR3 DNA: TGTGCCAGCAGCATAAACGGGAATGAAAAACTGTTTTTT. The chain is built from TRBV7-2 and TRBJ1-4; no clear D gene. Trimming removed 5 bases at V and 5 bases at J, with 9 bases between. Germline V gene sequence: CDR1 SGHTA, CDR2 FQGNSA. The CDR3 loop spans 13 amino acids.

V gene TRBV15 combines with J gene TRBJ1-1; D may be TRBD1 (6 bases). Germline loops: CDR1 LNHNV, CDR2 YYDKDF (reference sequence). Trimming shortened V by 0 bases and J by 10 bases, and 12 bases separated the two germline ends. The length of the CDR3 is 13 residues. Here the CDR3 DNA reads TGTGCCACCAGCAGAGATAACAGGGCGGTAGCTTTCTTT. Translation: CATSRDNRAVAFF.

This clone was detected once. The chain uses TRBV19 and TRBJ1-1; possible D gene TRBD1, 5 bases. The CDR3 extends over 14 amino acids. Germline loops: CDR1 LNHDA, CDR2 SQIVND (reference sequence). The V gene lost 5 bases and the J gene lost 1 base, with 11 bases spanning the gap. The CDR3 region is CASSSIDRNTEAFF. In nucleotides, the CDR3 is TGTGCCAGTAGTTCCATCGACAGGAACACTGAAGCTTTCTTT.

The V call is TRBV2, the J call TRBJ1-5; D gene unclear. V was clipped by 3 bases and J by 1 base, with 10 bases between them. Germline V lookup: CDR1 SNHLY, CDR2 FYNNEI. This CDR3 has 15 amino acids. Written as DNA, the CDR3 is TGTGCCAGCAGTGAGATTCGACAAAGCAATCAGCCCCAGCATTTT. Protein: CASSEIRQSNQPQHF.

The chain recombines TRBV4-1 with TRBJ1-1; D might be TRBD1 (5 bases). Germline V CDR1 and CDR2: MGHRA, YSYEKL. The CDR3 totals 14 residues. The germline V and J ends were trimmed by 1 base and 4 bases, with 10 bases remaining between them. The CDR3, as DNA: TGCGCCAGCAGCCAAGGACCGGGGGGCACTGAAGCTTTCTTT. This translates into CASSQGPGGTEAFF.

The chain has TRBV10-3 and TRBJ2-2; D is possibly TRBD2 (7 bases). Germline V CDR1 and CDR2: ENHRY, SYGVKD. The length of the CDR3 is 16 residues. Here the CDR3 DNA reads TGTGCGGCAAGTAACGGGGGGCTGTCAGGGACCGGGGAGCTGTTTTTT. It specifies CAASNGGLSGTGELFF.

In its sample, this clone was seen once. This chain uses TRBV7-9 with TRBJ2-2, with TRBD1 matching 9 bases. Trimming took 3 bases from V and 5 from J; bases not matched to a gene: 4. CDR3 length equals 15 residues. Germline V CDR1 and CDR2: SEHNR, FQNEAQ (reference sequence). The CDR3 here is CASSLDGQGTGELFF. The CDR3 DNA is TGTGCCAGCAGCTTGGACGGACAGGGGACCGGGGAGCTGTTTTTT.

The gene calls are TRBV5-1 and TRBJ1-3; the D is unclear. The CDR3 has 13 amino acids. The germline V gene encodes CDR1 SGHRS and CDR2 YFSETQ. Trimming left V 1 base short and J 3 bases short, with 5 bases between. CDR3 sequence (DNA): TGCGCCAGCAGCTTGTCGGTTGGAAACACCATATATTTT. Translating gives CASSLSVGNTIYF.

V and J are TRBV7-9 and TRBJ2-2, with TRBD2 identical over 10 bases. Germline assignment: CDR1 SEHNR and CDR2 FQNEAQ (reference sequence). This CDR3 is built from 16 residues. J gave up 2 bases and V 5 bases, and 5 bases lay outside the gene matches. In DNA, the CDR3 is TGTGCCAGCAGCCTTTCTAGCGGGGGAAACACCGGGGAGCTGTTTTTT. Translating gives CASSLSSGGNTGELFF.